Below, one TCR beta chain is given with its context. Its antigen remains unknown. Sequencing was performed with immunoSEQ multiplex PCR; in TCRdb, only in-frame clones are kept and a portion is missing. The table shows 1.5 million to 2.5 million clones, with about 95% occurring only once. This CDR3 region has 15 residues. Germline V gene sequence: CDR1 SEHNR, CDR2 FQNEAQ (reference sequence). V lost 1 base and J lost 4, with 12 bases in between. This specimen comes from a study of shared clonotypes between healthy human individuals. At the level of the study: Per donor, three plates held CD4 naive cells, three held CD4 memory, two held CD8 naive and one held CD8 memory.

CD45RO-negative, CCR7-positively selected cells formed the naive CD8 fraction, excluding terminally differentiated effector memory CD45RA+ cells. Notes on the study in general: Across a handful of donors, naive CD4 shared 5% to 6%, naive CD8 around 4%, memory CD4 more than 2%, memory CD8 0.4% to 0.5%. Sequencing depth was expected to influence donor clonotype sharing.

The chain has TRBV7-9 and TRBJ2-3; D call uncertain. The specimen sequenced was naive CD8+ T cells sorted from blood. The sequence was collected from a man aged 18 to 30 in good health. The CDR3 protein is CASSLVVSRSDTQYF. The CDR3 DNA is TGTGCCAGCAGCTTAGTTGTTTCGCGGTCAGATACGCAGTATTTT.